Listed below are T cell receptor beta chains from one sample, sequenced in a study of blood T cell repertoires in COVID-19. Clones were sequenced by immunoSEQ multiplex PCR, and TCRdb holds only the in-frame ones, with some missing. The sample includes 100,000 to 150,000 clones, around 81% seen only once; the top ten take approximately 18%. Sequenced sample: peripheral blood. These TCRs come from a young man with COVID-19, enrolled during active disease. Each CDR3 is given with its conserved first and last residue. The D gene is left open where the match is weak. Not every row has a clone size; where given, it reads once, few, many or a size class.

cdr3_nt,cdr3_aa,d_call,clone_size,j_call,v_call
TGTGCCACCAGAGACGGGGCGGGGATCAATGAGCAGTTCTTC,CATRDGAGINEQFF,-,few,TRBJ2-1,TRBV2
TGTGCCAGTAGCCCACAGGGGGATGCGGGTGGCTACACCTTC,CASSPQGDAGGYTF,TRBD1,-,TRBJ1-2,TRBV19
TGTGCCAGCAGTTTTCCAAGACAGGGGGCTAGATACGAGCAGTACTTC,CASSFPRQGARYEQYF,TRBD1,-,TRBJ2-7,TRBV28
TGTGCTAGCAGCCATCAAACTAGCGGGGAGAACACCGGGGAGCTGTTTTTT,CASSHQTSGENTGELFF,TRBD2,-,TRBJ2-2,TRBV7-7
TGTGCCTGGAGTGTACGGACAGGGGGTGTCTACGAGCAGTACTTC,CAWSVRTGGVYEQYF,TRBD1,-,TRBJ2-7,TRBV30
TGCGCCAGCAGCCAAGGGGGCCGTACGTACATTCAGTACTTC,CASSQGGRTYIQYF,-,-,TRBJ2-4,TRBV4-1
TGCGCCAGCAGTCCCGGTAGGTCACCAGGGAATGAGCAGTTCTTC,CASSPGRSPGNEQFF,-,-,TRBJ2-1,TRBV5-1
TGCGCCAGCAGCTTCGGGACAGCTAACACTGAAGCTTTCTTT,CASSFGTANTEAFF,TRBD1,-,TRBJ1-1,TRBV5-1
TGTGCCAGCAGCCTGGGATCGGGAACTAGCACAGATACGCAGTATTTT,CASSLGSGTSTDTQYF,-,-,TRBJ2-3,TRBV5-6
TGTGCCAGCAGGAGGGGGCAGGGCGATCGGGAGACCCAGTACTTC,CASRRGQGDRETQYF,TRBD1,many,TRBJ2-5,TRBV11-3
TGTGCCAGCAGTTTAGGGGATAGAGGGAATTCACCCCTCCACTTT,CASSLGDRGNSPLHF,-,-,TRBJ1-6,TRBV28
TGTGCCAGCAGCGTAGGAGGCAGGGGCTCCTACAATGAGCAGTTCTTC,CASSVGGRGSYNEQFF,-,-,TRBJ2-1,TRBV9
TGTGCCAGCAAAGAGGCTGGAAACACCATATATTTT,CASKEAGNTIYF,-,-,TRBJ1-3,TRBV12-3/TRBV12-4
TGTGCCACCAGTGATAGGGGGCGTCCAGTCTACGAGCAGTACTTC,CATSDRGRPVYEQYF,TRBD1,once,TRBJ2-7,TRBV24-1
TGTGCCAGCAGCTTTAGTGGAGAGACCCAGTACTTC,CASSFSGETQYF,-,-,TRBJ2-5,TRBV7-9
TGTGCCTGGAGCAGGGGGTTAGCGTCCTACGAGCAGTACTTC,CAWSRGLASYEQYF,TRBD1,-,TRBJ2-7,TRBV30
TGTGCCAGCAGCCTACAGGGGTGGATCGGAAACGAGCAGTACTTC,CASSLQGWIGNEQYF,TRBD1,few,TRBJ2-7,TRBV11-3
TGTGCCAGCAGCGCCGGGAGGGGGGAGACTAATGAAAAACTGTTTTTT,CASSAGRGETNEKLFF,-,-,TRBJ1-4,TRBV7-9
TGTGCCAGCAGCTTGACAGAGCTGAACACTGAAGCTTTCTTT,CASSLTELNTEAFF,-,-,TRBJ1-1,TRBV11-2
TGTGCCAGCAGCGTAGGGACAGGGTCTGGAAACACCATATATTTT,CASSVGTGSGNTIYF,TRBD1,-,TRBJ1-3,TRBV5-5
TGTGCCAGCAGCGTAGCCCGACTGACCGAGCAGTTCTTC,CASSVARLTEQFF,-,-,TRBJ2-1,TRBV9
TGTGCCAGCAGCTTTACAGGGGGTAATTCACCCCTCCACTTT,CASSFTGGNSPLHF,TRBD1,-,TRBJ1-6,TRBV11-1
TGCGCCAGCAGCCAAGACAATCGGGATGGCTACACCTTC,CASSQDNRDGYTF,-,-,TRBJ1-2,TRBV4-3
TGTGCCAGCAGGTACCGTACAGGGCTGGGGCAGCCCCAGCATTTT,CASRYRTGLGQPQHF,-,-,TRBJ1-5,TRBV2
TGTGCCATCGGACAGGGGGCCAACTATGGCTACACCTTC,CAIGQGANYGYTF,TRBD1,few,TRBJ1-2,TRBV19
TGTGCCAGCAGTTATGAGAGTACAGTTAGCAATCAGCCCCAGCATTTT,CASSYESTVSNQPQHF,-,-,TRBJ1-5,TRBV6-2/TRBV6-3